Following are 17 T cell receptor beta chains from one sample sequenced in a study of cytomegalovirus exposure and HLA in healthy donors. The repertoire was sequenced with immunoSEQ multiplex PCR; TCRdb's copy has only in-frame clones and lacks some. The sample carries 200,000 to 300,000 clones, about nine tenths recorded once. Sequenced input: PBMCs. The receptors were sampled from a woman between 25 and 40 years old in good health and CMV-seronegative.

This clone was found a few times. This rearrangement joins TRBV7-9 to TRBJ2-1; a possible D gene is TRBD2 (6 bases). The germline V gene has CDR1 SEHNR and CDR2 FQNEAQ (reference sequence). V shed 6 bases and J shed 1 base, with 13 bases lying between them. The CDR3 length is 15 residues. The CDR3 coding sequence is TGTGCCAGCAGACTAGCACCGGGTTCCTACAATGAGCAGTTCTTC. Its translation is CASRLAPGSYNEQFF.

This chain links TRBV5-1 with TRBJ2-2; 7 nucleotides agree with TRBD1. In germline, CDR1 is SGHRS, CDR2 YFSETQ. CDR3 size: 15 residues. V lost 0 bases, J lost 6 bases, and 5 bases stayed unmatched. Here the CDR3 DNA reads TGCGCCAGCAGCTTGGGACAGGGACAATCCGGGGAGCTGTTTTTT. This codes for CASSLGQGQSGELFF.

This clone was observed once. The V call is TRBV5-1, the J call TRBJ2-2; a possible D gene is TRBD1 (5 bases). This CDR3 is 16 amino acids long. Trimming left V 6 bases short and J 1 base short, with 16 bases between. Germline V gene data show CDR1 as SGHRS and CDR2 as YFSETQ. The CDR3 reads CASMPGWVENTGELFF. Here the CDR3 DNA reads TGCGCCAGCATGCCAGGGTGGGTGGAGAACACCGGGGAGCTGTTTTTT. The full variable domain, with the rest looked up from reference TRBV5-1 and TRBJ2-2, is KAGVTQTPRYLIKTRGQQVTLSCSPISGHRSVSWYQQTPGQGLQFLFEYFSETQRNKGNFPGRFSGRQFSNSRSEMNVSTLELGDSALYLCASMPGWVENTGELFFGEGSRLTVL.

The rearrangement uses TRBV29-1 and TRBJ2-7; tentatively, D is TRBD1 (5 bases). This CDR3 has 13 amino acids. Germline CDR1 is SQVTM and CDR2 is ANQGSEA. V lost 5 bases to trimming and J lost 0 bases, with 11 bases between them. CDR3 coding DNA: TGCAGCGTTTATATAGGGGACTCCTACGAGCAGTACTTC. This translates into CSVYIGDSYEQYF.

The chain recombines TRBV6-6 with TRBJ2-1, with TRBD1 matching 10 bases. The CDR3 length is 14 residues. V shed 5 bases, J shed 8 bases, and the junction held 6 bases outside the gene matches. Germline V gene lookup returns CDR1 MNHNY and CDR2 SVGAGI (reference sequence). The CDR3 reads CASSPGTGAHEQFF. CDR3 bases: TGTGCCAGCAGTCCCGGGACAGGGGCCCATGAGCAGTTCTTC.

For the CDR3, the DNA is TGTGCCAGCAGTAACCGGGACCGAGGCACAGATACGCAGTATTTT. This encodes CASSNRDRGTDTQYF. This chain connects TRBV6-1 to TRBJ2-3, with D perhaps given as TRBD1 or TRBD2 (5 bases each). Trimming stripped 5 bases from V and 1 base from J, with 13 bases between. CDR3 length equals 15 residues. Germline V gene sequence: CDR1 MNHNS, CDR2 SASEGT.

V and J are TRBV27 and TRBJ1-5; the D gene is possibly TRBD1 (5 bases). Trimming left V 2 bases short and J 4 bases short, with 15 bases between. Germline V gene sequence: CDR1 MNHEY, CDR2 SMNVEV (reference sequence). This CDR3 comprises 16 residues. This CDR3 reads CASSLRGEILNQPQHF. The CDR3 DNA is TGTGCCAGCAGTTTAAGAGGGGAGATCCTAAATCAGCCCCAGCATTTT.

V usage is TRBV27 and J usage is TRBJ2-7; D is unclear. The V end lost 4 bases, the J end lost 1 base, and 11 bases lay between the germline ends. From germline, CDR1 is MNHEY and CDR2 SMNVEV (reference sequence). The CDR3 totals 14 residues. DNA of the CDR3: TGTGCCAGCAGTTCTAGACTCGGGTCCTACGAGCAGTACTTC. It yields the protein CASSSRLGSYEQYF.

The chain has TRBV7-9 and TRBJ2-2, with 9 bases identical to TRBD2. Trimming at V came to 3 bases and at J to 0 bases, leaving 2 bases not matched to a gene. The CDR3 is 16 amino acids. Germline V gene sequence: CDR1 SEHNR, CDR2 FQNEAQ (reference sequence). The CDR3 sequence is CASSFIAGANTGELFF. CDR3 nucleotides: TGTGCCAGCAGCTTTATAGCGGGAGCGAACACCGGGGAGCTGTTTTTT.

This clone was counted a single time. The chain is built from TRBV14 and TRBJ1-2; no firm D call. The CDR3 is 15 residues long. Germline values: CDR1 SGHDN, CDR2 FVKESK. The ends were cut back, 0 bases at V and 4 bases at J, with 12 bases in the middle. The CDR3 DNA reads as TGTGCCAGCAGCCAAGATGACATTTTTGCCTATGGCTACACCTTC. Translated: CASSQDDIFAYGYTF.

This clone was counted between two and nine times. The chain has TRBV18 and TRBJ1-5, with D tentatively TRBD1 (5 bases). Trimming took off 0 bases at V and 5 bases at J, with 11 bases between the two ends. Germline CDR1 reads KGHSH; CDR2 reads LQKENI. The CDR3 is made up of 15 amino acids. The CDR3 loop reads CASSPPLRGDQPQHF. CDR3 in DNA: TGTGCCAGCTCACCACCCCTCCGGGGGGATCAGCCCCAGCATTTT. Combining the CDR3 with reference TRBV18 and TRBJ1-5 gives the whole variable domain NAGVMQNPRHLVRRRGQEARLRCSPMKGHSHVYWYRQLPEEGLKFMVYLQKENIIDESGMPKERFSAEFPKEGPSILRIQQVVRGDSAAYFCASSPPLRGDQPQHFGDGTRLSIL.

This clone was seen only once. The chain joins TRBV6-5 to TRBJ2-3; unclear D gene. The CDR3 contains 14 residues. Trimming took off 0 bases at V and 4 bases at J, with 8 bases between the two ends. Germline V gives CDR1 MNHEY, CDR2 SVGAGI. The CDR3 loop reads CASSYSRVPDTQYF. The CDR3 DNA follows: TGTGCCAGCAGTTACTCCCGGGTTCCAGATACGCAGTATTTT.

The rearrangement links TRBV5-1 to TRBJ2-3, with a weak D call TRBD2 (6 bases). The germline V gene encodes CDR1 SGHRS and CDR2 YFSETQ. This CDR3 contains 16 residues. Trimming stripped 0 bases from V and 0 bases from J, with 11 bases between. CDR3 bases: TGCGCCAGCAGCTTGGGTGTTAGCGGTAGCACAGATACGCAGTATTTT. It specifies CASSLGVSGSTDTQYF.

The chain has TRBV29-1 and TRBJ1-4; weak D call: TRBD1 (5 bases). The CDR3 covers 13 residues. Germline V gene data show CDR1 as SQVTM and CDR2 as ANQGSEA. V was pared by 4 bases and J by 8 bases, with 14 bases between. As DNA, the CDR3 is TGCAGCGTTGTTGACCGGGGACGGGAAAAACTGTTTTTT. As protein: CSVVDRGREKLFF.

V gene TRBV5-4 combines with J gene TRBJ2-3, with D uncertain. This CDR3 has 15 residues. Germline V gene lookup returns CDR1 SGHNT and CDR2 YYREEE (reference sequence). Deletions cut 0 bases from V and 2 bases from J, with 10 bases between. This CDR3 reads CASSLESPLTDTQYF. As DNA, the CDR3 is TGTGCCAGCAGCTTGGAATCACCTCTCACAGATACGCAGTATTTT. Variable domain in full (rest from reference TRBV5-4 and TRBJ2-3): ETGVTQSPTHLIKTRGQQVTLRCSSQSGHNTVSWYQQALGQGPQFIFQYYREEENGRGNFPPRFSGLQFPNYSSELNVNALELDDSALYLCASSLESPLTDTQYFGPGTRLTVL.

The rearrangement uses TRBV19 and TRBJ2-3; tentative D call: TRBD1 (5 bases). Germline assignment: CDR1 LNHDA and CDR2 SQIVND (reference sequence). The CDR3 is 14 residues long. V gave up 5 bases and J gave up 6 bases, with 15 bases separating them. Here the CDR3 reads CASSSPTKGDTQYF. CDR3 nucleotides: TGTGCCAGTAGTTCCCCGACCAAGGGGGATACGCAGTATTTT. The entire variable domain, with the rest obtained from reference TRBV19 and TRBJ2-3, is as follows: DGGITQSPKYLFRKEGQNVTLSCEQNLNHDAMYWYRQDPGQGLRLIYYSQIVNDFQKGDIAEGYSVSREKKESFPLTVTSAQKNPTAFYLCASSSPTKGDTQYFGPGTRLTVL.

The chain links TRBV7-8 to TRBJ2-7; D is unresolved. The V and J ends lost 4 bases and 3 bases respectively, with 10 bases between them. Germline V CDR1 and CDR2: SGHVS, FQNEAQ. There are 13 residues in the CDR3. DNA of the CDR3: TGTGCCAGCAGCTCAATAATCATCTACGAGCAGTACTTC. It encodes CASSSIIIYEQYF.